This is a list of T cell receptor beta chains from one sample in a study of T cells after yellow fever vaccination. TCRdb redid the calling of the 5' RACE reads with MiXCR, one entry per CDR3 protein. This repertoire shows hundreds of thousands of distinct CDR3 sequences, more than 9% found once; its top ten account for about 16%. Sequencing was performed on PBMCs, taken on the day of the yellow fever booster vaccination. These receptors came from a man under 40 who received the YFV17D yellow fever vaccine. Both conserved end residues are part of each CDR3. D genes are given only for firm matches. Clone size is stated in some rows and not others, as once, few, many or a class when expanded.

D gene: TRBD1
clone size: few
V gene: TRBV6-6
J gene: TRBJ1-2
CDR3 protein: CANSGGSIYGYTF
CDR3 DNA: TGTGCCAACTCAGGGGGTTCGATCTATGGCTACACCTTC

D gene: NA
clone size: few
V gene: TRBV6-5
J gene: TRBJ2-5
CDR3 protein: CASSYVLSEETQYF
CDR3 DNA: TGTGCCAGCAGTTACGTCCTGAGTGAAGAGACCCAGTACTTC

D gene: NA
clone size: many
V gene: TRBV20-1
J gene: TRBJ2-7
CDR3 protein: CSARDRRGFSYEQYF
CDR3 DNA: TGCAGTGCTAGAGATCGTCGGGGTTTCTCCTACGAGCAGTACTTC

D gene: TRBD2
clone size: few
V gene: TRBV29-1
J gene: TRBJ2-7
CDR3 protein: CSVNPGGAGEQYF
CDR3 DNA: TGCAGCGTGAATCCCGGGGGGGCAGGCGAGCAGTACTTC

D gene: TRBD2
clone size: few
V gene: TRBV5-6
J gene: TRBJ2-7
CDR3 protein: CASSLRVGLGLEQYF
CDR3 DNA: TGTGCCAGCAGCTTACGGGTGGGACTAGGGCTCGAGCAGTACTTC

D gene: TRBD2
clone size: few
V gene: TRBV20-1
J gene: TRBJ2-3
CDR3 protein: CSARPGLATDTQYF
CDR3 DNA: TGCAGTGCTAGACCCGGACTAGCGACAGATACGCAGTATTTT

D gene: NA
clone size: NA
V gene: TRBV7-2
J gene: TRBJ2-2
CDR3 protein: CASSLVVNTGELFF
CDR3 DNA: TGTGCCAGCAGCTTAGTGGTAAACACCGGGGAGCTGTTTTTT

D gene: NA
clone size: many
V gene: TRBV10-3
J gene: TRBJ2-3
CDR3 protein: CAISLDGSTDTQYF
CDR3 DNA: TGTGCCATCAGTCTGGACGGAAGCACAGATACGCAGTATTTT

D gene: NA
clone size: NA
V gene: TRBV20-1
J gene: TRBJ2-1
CDR3 protein: CSANGLTEAREQFF
CDR3 DNA: TGCAGTGCTAACGGGTTGACGGAAGCCAGAGAGCAGTTCTTC

D gene: TRBD1
clone size: NA
V gene: TRBV7-2
J gene: TRBJ2-3
CDR3 protein: CASSPRQGSTDTQYF
CDR3 DNA: TGTGCCAGCAGCCCCCGACAGGGTTCCACAGATACGCAGTATTTT

D gene: TRBD2
clone size: NA
V gene: TRBV20-1
J gene: TRBJ2-1
CDR3 protein: CSAPIAGGNEQFF
CDR3 DNA: TGCAGTGCTCCAATAGCGGGAGGAAATGAGCAGTTCTTC